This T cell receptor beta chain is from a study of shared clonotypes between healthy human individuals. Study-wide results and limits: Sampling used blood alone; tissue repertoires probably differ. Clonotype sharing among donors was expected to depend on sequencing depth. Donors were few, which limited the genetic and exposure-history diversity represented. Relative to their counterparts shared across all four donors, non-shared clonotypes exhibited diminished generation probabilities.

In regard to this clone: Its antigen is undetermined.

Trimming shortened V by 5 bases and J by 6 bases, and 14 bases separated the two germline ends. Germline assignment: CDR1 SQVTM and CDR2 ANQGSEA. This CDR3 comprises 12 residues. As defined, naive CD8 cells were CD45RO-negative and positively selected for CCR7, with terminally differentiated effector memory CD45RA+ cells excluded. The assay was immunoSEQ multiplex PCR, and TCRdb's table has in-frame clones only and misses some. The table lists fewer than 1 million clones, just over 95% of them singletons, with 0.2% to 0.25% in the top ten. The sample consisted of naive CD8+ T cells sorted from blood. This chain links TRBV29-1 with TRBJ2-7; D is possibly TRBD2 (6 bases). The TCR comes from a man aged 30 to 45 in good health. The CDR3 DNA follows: TGCAGCGTTCTCCCGACTAGGGGCGAGCAGTACTTC. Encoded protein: CSVLPTRGEQYF.